This record looks at one T cell receptor (beta chain) sequence and its context. The CDR3 covers 13 residues. Trimming pared 0 bases from V and 7 bases from J, leaving 10 bases between. Germline V lookup: CDR1 LNHNV, CDR2 YYDKDF (reference sequence). The entry originates in a study of blood T cell repertoires in COVID-19. How the authors handled the data: Quantification of nucleated cells was approximated via reference gene primer amplification. The repertoire was sequenced with immunoSEQ multiplex PCR; TCRdb's copy has only in-frame clones and lacks some. The V and J calls and clone size are taken from that table; D and trimming were inferred from the DNA. The sample lists tens of thousands of clones, around 85% occurring once.

The source material was peripheral blood. The receptor was isolated from a man at least 80 years old with active or convalescent COVID-19. The chain recombines TRBV15 with TRBJ2-7; D is possibly TRBD2 (6 bases). The CDR3 coding sequence is TGTGCCACCAGCAGAGATAGGGCGGGGGAGCAGTACTTC. Its protein is CATSRDRAGEQYF.